Listed here is a single T cell receptor beta chain. Its target is not known. This entry comes from a study of cytotoxic CD8 clonotypes in ibrutinib-treated CLL. Study-wide background: Patients attained around 25 partial and 2 complete responses; at median about 70 months, around 15 remained remitted while roughly 12 progressed.

Overall study findings and caveats: Circulating CD8+ T-cell counts were tracked by baseline clonality, which exceeded that of age-matched healthy donors. An increase in clonality occurred at ibrutinib response, followed by a return toward baseline at progression. Sustained-remission and progressing patients were not sampled at matched times.

The CDR3 is made up of 16 amino acids. Per germline, CDR1 SGHDT and CDR2 YYEEEE. Trimming took off 2 bases at V and 4 bases at J, with 18 bases between the two ends. Some clones are missing from TCRdb's copy, which holds only in-frame ones; the method was immunoSEQ multiplex PCR. The table lists some 35,000 clones, approximately 70% of them singletons. The rearrangement links TRBV5-6 to TRBJ2-5; the D gene is possibly TRBD2 (7 bases). The clonotype originates from a human donor with chronic lymphocytic leukemia. The material sequenced was PBMCs, taken before ibrutinib treatment. CDR3 in DNA: TGTGCCAGCAGCTTATTGCGGGGGCAGTTATTAGAGACCCAGTACTTC. Protein: CASSLLRGQLLETQYF.